This is a list of T cell receptor beta chains from one sample in a study of cytomegalovirus exposure and HLA in healthy donors. TCRdb keeps only in-frame clones here, not all; method: immunoSEQ multiplex PCR. The sample gives 150,000 to 200,000 clones, around 86% of which show up once; around 0.91% is in the top ten. The sequencing input was PBMCs. These receptors were obtained from a girl aged 2 to 9 in good health and CMV-seropositive. Each CDR3 is given with its conserved first and last residue. D genes are given only for firm matches. Clone size is stated in some rows and not others, as once, few, many or a class when expanded.

d_gene,v_gene,abundance,j_gene,CDR3nt,CDR3aa
TRBD2,TRBV2,NA,TRBJ2-5,TGTGCCAGCAGTGAAATGGGGGGGAAGGCTTACTTC,CASSEMGGKAYF
NA,TRBV11-2,NA,TRBJ2-7,TGTGCCAGCAGCTTAGGGGCGGGAACCTACGAGCAGTACTTC,CASSLGAGTYEQYF
NA,TRBV7-6,NA,TRBJ2-2,TGTGCCAGCAGCTTAACAACCAACACCGGGGAGCTGTTTTTT,CASSLTTNTGELFF
NA,TRBV9,NA,TRBJ1-5,TGTGCCAGCAGCTTACAGACCGATAGCAATCAGCCCCAGCATTTT,CASSLQTDSNQPQHF
NA,TRBV6-1,NA,TRBJ1-2,TGTGCCAGCAGTGTTACACGGGACTATGGCTACACCTTC,CASSVTRDYGYTF
TRBD1,TRBV27,NA,TRBJ2-7,TGTGCCAGCACCCCCGCCGGGTGGGGACAGGGGGTCTACGAGCAGTACTTC,CASTPAGWGQGVYEQYF
NA,TRBV27,NA,TRBJ2-2,TGTGCCAGCAGTCCTCCCTCTCAGGGCCCCGGGGAGCTGTTTTTT,CASSPPSQGPGELFF
TRBD1,TRBV5-1,NA,TRBJ2-7,TGCGCCAGCAGCTTTCCGGGACAGTACTACGAGCAGTACTTC,CASSFPGQYYEQYF
NA,TRBV29-1,few,TRBJ1-1,TGCAGCGTCTCGGGACTGATGAACACTGAAGCTTTCTTT,CSVSGLMNTEAFF
NA,TRBV9,once,TRBJ1-1,TGTGCCAGCAGCGTAGACTCGAACACTGAAGCTTTCTTT,CASSVDSNTEAFF
NA,TRBV6-5,NA,TRBJ2-7,TGTGCCAGCAGTTACTCGAATAGCCTTACCTACGAGCAGTACTTC,CASSYSNSLTYEQYF
TRBD2,TRBV28,once,TRBJ2-7,TGTGCCAGCAGTTTCGTTAGCGGGAGTGTCTCCTACGAGCAGTACTTC,CASSFVSGSVSYEQYF
NA,TRBV5-6,NA,TRBJ2-7,TGTGCCAGCAGCTTGGGGGGGCCCTACGAGCAGTACTTC,CASSLGGPYEQYF
TRBD2,TRBV19,NA,TRBJ2-1,TGTGCCAGTAGTATAGATATCGCTAGCGGGGCATACAATGAGCAGTTCTTC,CASSIDIASGAYNEQFF
TRBD2,TRBV2,NA,TRBJ2-3,TGTGCCAGCAGGCGGACTAGCGGGCTCACAGATACGCAGTATTTT,CASRRTSGLTDTQYF
TRBD2,TRBV30,NA,TRBJ2-2,TGTGCCTGGAGTGTAGGTGGGAGGGAGATCGGGGAGCTGTTTTTT,CAWSVGGREIGELFF
NA,TRBV5-4,NA,TRBJ1-5,TGTGCCAGCAGCTTGGGGGGGCCGAATCAGCCCCAGCATTTT,CASSLGGPNQPQHF
NA,TRBV30,NA,TRBJ2-2,TGTGCCTGGAGTGTACGAGCAGGCGCGACCGGGGAGCTGTTTTTT,CAWSVRAGATGELFF
TRBD2,TRBV18,once,TRBJ2-3,TGTGCCAGCTCACCCCCGGCGGGAGTCACAGATACGCAGTATTTT,CASSPPAGVTDTQYF
TRBD2,TRBV6-5,NA,TRBJ2-7,TGTGCCAGCAGTTCTACAATAACTAGCGGGAGTTACGAGCAGTACTTC,CASSSTITSGSYEQYF
NA,TRBV14,NA,TRBJ2-6,TGTGCCAGCAGCCCTTATAAGGGAACAGGGAAAGGGTCGGGGGCCAACGTCCTGACTTTC,CASSPYKGTGKGSGANVLTF
TRBD1,TRBV7-2,NA,TRBJ1-1,TGTGCCAGCAGCTTATCGGCGGGACAGAGAGCTTTCTTT,CASSLSAGQRAFF
NA,TRBV30,NA,TRBJ2-7,TGTGCCTGGAGTGCCACGAGCGAGCAGTACTTC,CAWSATSEQYF
NA,TRBV2,NA,TRBJ1-1,TGTGCCAGCAGGAGATTGATGAACACTGAAGCTTTCTTT,CASRRLMNTEAFF